Here is one TCR beta chain with its context. Its antigen is undetermined. Trimming removed 5 bases at V and 5 bases at J, with 15 bases between. Germline CDR1 and CDR2: SEHNR and FQNEAQ (reference sequence). The length of the CDR3 is 14 residues. This entry belongs to a study of cytomegalovirus exposure and HLA in healthy donors. Findings of the study overall: Listed as cytomegalovirus-associated were 150 to 200 TCR beta chains. Sequencing artifact likely explains a cluster of highly shared sequence variants. A later analysis, which compared TCR beta chains of equal frequency, found the HLA-associated ones more clonally expanded.

Nominally healthy donors provided the samples, though records likely missed some immune exposures. Primers for the PCR totalled 60 Vbeta and 13 Jbeta. Sequencing was performed with immunoSEQ multiplex PCR; in TCRdb, only in-frame clones are kept and a portion is missing. Found here are 150,000 to 200,000 clones, more than 75% of them singletons; the top ten hold 1.5% to 2%. This sequence originates from a woman aged 18-29 years in good health and CMV-seronegative. The sample taken for sequencing was PBMCs. The chain has TRBV7-9 and TRBJ1-2, with D possibly being TRBD1 (5 bases). The CDR3 loop is CASSLDPTAYGYTF. In DNA form, the CDR3 reads TGTGCCAGCAGCCTAGATCCGACAGCTTATGGCTACACCTTC.